The rows below give T cell receptor beta chains drawn from one sample of a study of post-analysis software for immune sequencing data. One entry per CDR3 protein, called by TCRdb with MiXCR from the PCR reads. The sample includes over 300,000 distinct CDR3 sequences, less than 40% seen only once; the top ten take around 15%. The sequenced sample was blood. The receptors were gathered from a girl aged 10-17 years with multiple sclerosis. CDR3s leave out the opening cysteine and the closing phenylalanine or tryptophan. Each record gives: clone size, D gene, V gene, J gene, CDR3 protein. The D gene is left open where the match is weak. Where a row states a size, it is once, few, many or the class of an expanded clone; other rows omit it.

-	-	TRBV6-5	TRBJ2-1	ASSSIQRQEQF
few	-	TRBV30	TRBJ1-1	AWSPGRGYSEAF
-	-	TRBV12-3/TRBV12-4	TRBJ2-7	ASSLALGSGFFYEQY
few	TRBD2	TRBV7-3	TRBJ2-7	ASSPERGPSLEQY
few	TRBD2	TRBV13	TRBJ2-1	ASSISGGAEEQF
-	-	TRBV7-3	TRBJ1-2	ASSPDGNYGYT
-	TRBD1	TRBV12-3/TRBV12-4	TRBJ2-7	ASSSQPGQGKGAAYEQY
-	-	TRBV7-7	TRBJ2-1	ASSLPGLGSEQF
-	TRBD2	TRBV29-1	TRBJ2-5	SSKRGPPSQETQY
few	TRBD2	TRBV14	TRBJ2-1	ASSPTLAGNRNEQF
few	TRBD1	TRBV12-3/TRBV12-4	TRBJ1-2	ASSRGYRGEGYT
-	-	TRBV2	-	ASSEEAKNIQY
-	TRBD1	TRBV7-9	TRBJ1-5	ASSQGTVNRPQH
-	-	TRBV7-2	TRBJ1-5	ASSLSPGTSNQPQH
-	-	TRBV5-1	TRBJ2-3	ASSLEGRDLDTQY
many	TRBD2	TRBV6-5	TRBJ2-5	ASSLWTSRETQY
few	TRBD1	TRBV20-1	TRBJ1-2	SAPGTEGGYGYT
few	TRBD2	TRBV29-1	TRBJ2-1	SVSTSGGRNEQF
-	-	TRBV20-1	TRBJ1-1	SARGRDGQLNTEAF
-	-	TRBV6-5	TRBJ2-5	ASRVQETQY